Below, 18 T cell receptor beta chains from the same sample are listed, as sequenced in a study of OX40 agonist ivuxolimab in advanced cancers. Only in-frame clones appear in the TCRdb table, and some are missing; sequencing was by immunoSEQ multiplex PCR. The table lists 70,000 to 90,000 clones, over 70% of them singletons. The material sequenced was CD4+ or CD8+ T cells sorted from blood, taken in a trial of the OX40 agonist ivuxolimab. The receptors were gathered from an adult with an advanced solid tumor such as melanoma, head and neck, liver or kidney cancer.

Points on this clone: The junction departs from the called germline gene at one end, perhaps through a read error. The J gene is TRBJ1-3, the V gene TRBV4-3; D is perhaps TRBD1 (6 bases). There are 15 residues in the CDR3. Per germline, CDR1 LGHNA and CDR2 YSLEER. The DNA of the CDR3 is TGCGCCAGCAGCCAAGCCCCAGGGGCTGGAAACACCATGTATTTT. Protein product: CASSQAPGAGNTMYF.

The genes are TRBV11-2 and TRBJ2-5, with TRBD2 identical over 13 bases. From germline, CDR1 is SGHAT and CDR2 FQNNGV. This CDR3 has 18 residues. V shed 5 bases, J shed 5 bases, and the junction held 14 bases outside the gene matches. The CDR3: CASSPMRLAGGGGETQYF. As DNA, the CDR3 is TGTGCCAGCAGCCCCATGAGACTAGCGGGAGGTGGTGGGGAGACCCAGTACTTC.

This chain joins TRBV5-4 and TRBJ1-4; D remains ambiguous. Trimming stripped 0 bases from V and 4 bases from J, with 10 bases between. The CDR3 is 15 amino acids. Germline CDR1 is SGHNT and CDR2 is YYREEE (reference sequence). In nucleotides, the CDR3 is TGTGCCAGCAGCTTGGCCCCGGGCTTTAATGAAAAACTGTTTTTT. Protein: CASSLAPGFNEKLFF.

This clone was seen a single time. The chain joins TRBV7-8 to TRBJ2-7, with D hard to call. Germline assignment: CDR1 SGHVS and CDR2 FQNEAQ. V was trimmed by 1 base and J by 5 bases, leaving 12 bases between them. This CDR3 has 14 amino acids. This chain's CDR3 is CASSLVPEQDEQYF. The CDR3 bases are TGTGCCAGCAGCTTAGTCCCCGAGCAGGACGAGCAGTACTTC.

CDR3 in DNA: TGTGCCAGCAGCTTAGACCTAGCGGGAGATCGGGAGCAGTACTTC. This encodes CASSLDLAGDREQYF. The chain carries TRBV7-8 and TRBJ2-7; 10 bases map to TRBD2. V shed 1 base, J shed 7 bases, and the junction held 7 bases outside the gene matches. CDR3 size: 15 residues. The germline gives CDR1 SGHVS, CDR2 FQNEAQ.

The rearrangement joins TRBV12-5 to TRBJ2-1, with D maybe TRBD1 (6 bases). In germline, CDR1 is LGHNT, CDR2 FRNRAP. Trimming shortened V by 5 bases and J by 9 bases, and 26 bases separated the two germline ends. The CDR3 is made up of 17 amino acids. Here the CDR3 DNA reads TGTGCTAGTGGTCCAGCATTGAGAGGGGGTTTTCCTAGTGAGCAGTTCTTC. Encoded protein: CASGPALRGGFPSEQFF. Supplemented by reference TRBV12-5 and TRBJ2-1, the full variable domain reads DARVTQTPRHKVTEMGQEVTMRCQPILGHNTVFWYRQTMMQGLELLAYFRNRAPLDDSGMPKDRFSAEMPDATLATLKIQPSEPRDSAVYFCASGPALRGGFPSEQFFGPGTRLTVL.

The V call is TRBV14, the J call TRBJ1-1, with no clear D. The CDR3 sequence is 13 residues long. V was clipped by 8 bases and J by 3 bases, with 13 bases between them. CDR1 and CDR2 from the germline V gene are SGHDN and FVKESK. The CDR3 DNA reads as TGTGCCAGCCAAAGACGGATGTACACTGAAGCTTTCTTT. It specifies CASQRRMYTEAFF.

This chain connects TRBV23-1 to TRBJ1-5, with D tentatively TRBD1 (5 bases). TRBV23-1 is identified as an open reading frame with a role that is uncertain. This CDR3 is built from 18 residues. V dropped 6 bases and J dropped 2 bases, with 23 bases sitting between them. The CDR3 loop reads CASRHLGGTGQCNQPQHF. In nucleotides, the CDR3 is TGCGCCAGCAGACACTTGGGAGGGACGGGCCAGTGCAATCAGCCCCAGCATTTT.

The CDR3 spells CASSLGTGQAYEQYF. Here the CDR3 DNA reads TGTGCCAGCAGCTTGGGGACGGGACAAGCCTACGAGCAGTACTTC. V is TRBV7-8 and J is TRBJ2-5; tentative D call: TRBD1 (6 bases). The J call may not be correct, given that the DNA end is closer to TRBJ2-7. Germline loops: CDR1 SGHVS, CDR2 FQNEAQ. This CDR3 has 15 amino acids.

CDR3 residues: CASIGQTANTGELFF. CDR3 DNA sequence: TGTGCCAGCATCGGCCAGACAGCTAACACCGGGGAGCTGTTTTTT. The chain combines TRBV2 with TRBJ2-2, with D maybe TRBD1 (5 bases). CDR3 size: 15 residues. Trimming took 7 bases from V and 2 from J, leaving 14 bases between them. Germline lookup yields CDR1 SNHLY and CDR2 FYNNEI.

The table lists this clone with a count of one. This chain joins TRBV28 and TRBJ1-2; maybe TRBD1 (6 bases). CDR1 is MDHEN and CDR2 is SYDVKM in the germline V gene. V was trimmed by 4 bases and J by 0 bases, leaving 12 bases between them. This CDR3 comprises 15 residues. DNA of the CDR3: TGTGCCAGCAGTTCCCGGGGACACGCTAACTATGGCTACACCTTC. Translating gives CASSSRGHANYGYTF.

In regard to this clone: The DNA is omitted, as the CDR3 cannot be located on it reliably, and the CDR3 follows TCRdb's listing. The chain joins TRBV21-1 to TRBJ1-4; the table's D call, TRBD1, was not checked against the DNA. TRBV21-1 is a pseudogene locus. With termini counted, the CDR3 has 18 amino acids. The CDR3 spells CASSPSWGQGTEDEKLFF.

This clone showed up just a few times. The J gene is TRBJ2-2, the V gene TRBV7-6; the D gene is possibly TRBD2 (6 bases). CDR1 is SGHVS and CDR2 is FNYEAQ in the germline V gene. The V end was cut by 3 bases, the J end by 0 bases, with 8 bases between. This CDR3 has 15 amino acids. The CDR3 DNA is TGTGCCAGCAGCTTTAGCGGAACGAACACCGGGGAGCTGTTTTTT. Encoded protein: CASSFSGTNTGELFF.

This rearrangement joins TRBV19 to TRBJ1-1; D remains unclear. The CDR3 runs to 14 residues. CDR1 is LNHDA, CDR2 SQIVND, per germline (reference sequence). V lost 6 bases to trimming and J lost 1 base, with 12 bases between them. The CDR3 protein is CASSWGGGNTEAFF. Written as DNA, the CDR3 is TGTGCCAGTAGCTGGGGAGGAGGGAACACTGAAGCTTTCTTT.

The chain carries TRBV5-1 and TRBJ2-5; D is unclear. The germline V gene has CDR1 SGHRS and CDR2 YFSETQ. CDR3 size: 15 residues. Trimming removed 3 bases from V and 5 bases from J, with 17 bases in between. The CDR3 DNA is TGCGCCAGCAGCTCCGCGACCAATACCGTTGAGACCCAGTACTTC. It encodes CASSSATNTVETQYF.

The chain recombines TRBV5-1 with TRBJ2-7; the match to TRBD2 covers 10 bases. This CDR3 contains 16 residues. Germline lookup yields CDR1 SGHRS and CDR2 YFSETQ. Trimming at V came to 0 bases and at J to 3 bases, leaving 6 bases not matched to a gene. In DNA form, the CDR3 reads TGCGCCAGCAGCTTGGGGACTAGCGGACAAGTCTACGAGCAGTACTTC. Its translation: CASSLGTSGQVYEQYF.

The chain couples TRBV7-2 to TRBJ2-3; 10 nucleotides match TRBD2. Germline-derived CDR1 and CDR2 are SGHTA and FQGNSA. The CDR3 length is 15 residues. V shed 5 bases, J shed 2 bases, and the junction held 4 bases outside the gene matches. The CDR3, as DNA: TGTGCCAGCAGCCTGACTAGCGGGCACACAGATACGCAGTATTTT. Encoded protein: CASSLTSGHTDTQYF.

This clone appeared a few times. The chain recombines TRBV25-1 with TRBJ1-5, with unresolved D. V lost 4 bases to trimming and J lost 5 bases, with 12 bases between them. The germline V gene has CDR1 MGHDK and CDR2 SYGVNS. The CDR3 runs 14 residues. CDR3 region: CASSAWSGDQPQHF. CDR3 bases: TGTGCCAGCAGTGCTTGGTCAGGTGATCAGCCCCAGCATTTT.